This TCR beta chain was identified during a study of blood T cell repertoires in COVID-19. This clone was seen once. Germline CDR1 MNHEY, CDR2 SVGAGI. Trimming pared 5 bases from V and 7 bases from J, leaving 15 bases between. CDR3 length equals 14 residues. Participants spanned ages about 18 to 95 years and resided in 20 to 25 US areas. The study counted Cohort 3 donors as recovered given two negative PCRs, clearance, or symptom resolution. Some clones are missing from TCRdb's copy, which holds only in-frame ones; the method was immunoSEQ multiplex PCR. The sample lists 120,000 to 150,000 clones, about 85% occurring once.

J is TRBJ1-5 and V is TRBV6-5; tentatively, D is TRBD1 (5 bases). The source of this sequence is a woman aged 40 to 55 who had recovered from COVID-19. The material sequenced was PBMCs or T cells enriched from blood (not recorded which). DNA of the CDR3: TGTGCCAGCAGTATTGGTAGGGGTTGGCAGCCCCAGCATTTT. Its protein product is CASSIGRGWQPQHF.